This TCR beta chain was captured in a study of cytomegalovirus exposure and HLA in healthy donors. About the research overall: Tens of millions of unique TCRs from HLA-typed donors were held in an early release of data. Study results and limitations: Several of the most significant clusters appeared, in a later analysis, to be linked to common viral pathogens.

Details on this clone: Its target is unknown.

A multiplex PCR was run with 60 Vbeta primers and 13 Jbeta primers. Method: immunoSEQ multiplex PCR; TCRdb's copy keeps in-frame clones and lacks some. The sample contains under 95,000 clones, about 8% of which appear only once. The CDR3 is 14 amino acids. V lost 1 base and J 4 bases, leaving 10 bases between the germline ends. Germline lookup yields CDR1 ENHRY and CDR2 SYGVKD. This TCR was recovered from a man aged 45-60 years in good health and CMV-seronegative. The specimen was PBMCs. The J gene is TRBJ1-1, the V gene TRBV10-3, with D perhaps TRBD1 (6 bases). The CDR3 coding sequence is TGTGCCATCAGTGAGTTTACAGGGAGCACTGAAGCTTTCTTT. Protein sequence: CAISEFTGSTEAFF.